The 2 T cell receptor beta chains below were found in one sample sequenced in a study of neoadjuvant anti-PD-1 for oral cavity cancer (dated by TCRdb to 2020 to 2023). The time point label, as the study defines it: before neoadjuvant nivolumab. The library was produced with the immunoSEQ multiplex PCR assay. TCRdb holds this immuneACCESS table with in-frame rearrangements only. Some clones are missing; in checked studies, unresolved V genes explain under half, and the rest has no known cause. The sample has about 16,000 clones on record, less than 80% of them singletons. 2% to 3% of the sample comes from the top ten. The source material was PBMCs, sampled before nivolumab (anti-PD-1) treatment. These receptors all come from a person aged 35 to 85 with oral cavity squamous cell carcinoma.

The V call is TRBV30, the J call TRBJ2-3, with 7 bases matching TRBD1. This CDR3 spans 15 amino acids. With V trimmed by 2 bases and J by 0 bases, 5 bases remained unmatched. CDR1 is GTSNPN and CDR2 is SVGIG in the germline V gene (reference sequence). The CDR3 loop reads CAWSHRDRSTDTQYF. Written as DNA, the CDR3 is TGTGCCTGGAGTCACCGGGACAGAAGCACAGATACGCAGTATTTT.

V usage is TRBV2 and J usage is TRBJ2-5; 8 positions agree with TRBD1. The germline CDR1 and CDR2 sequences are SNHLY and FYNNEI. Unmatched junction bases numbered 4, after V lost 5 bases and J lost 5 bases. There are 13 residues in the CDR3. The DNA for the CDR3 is TGTGCCAGCAGTCAGGACAGGGCTGAGACCCAGTACTTC. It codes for CASSQDRAETQYF.